What follows is one T cell receptor (beta chain) and its context. V dropped 4 bases and J dropped 4 bases, with 14 bases sitting between them. Germline V lookup: CDR1 SQVTM, CDR2 ANQGSEA. The CDR3 is 14 residues long. This sample was taken from a study of radiotherapy plus CTLA-4 blockade in lung cancer. Study background: Objective responses arose in 15% to 20% of patients, and 25% to 35% experienced disease control.

TCRdb's table, derived via immunoSEQ multiplex PCR, lists solely in-frame clones and lacks some. The table records 110,000 or so clones, roughly 80% of them present only once. This specimen consisted of peripheral blood, obtained from a patient treated with radiotherapy plus ipilimumab. The rearrangement uses TRBV29-1 and TRBJ1-3, with D perhaps matching TRBD1 (5 bases). This receptor was taken from a human donor with non-small cell lung cancer who had a partial response to radiotherapy plus ipilimumab. The CDR3 DNA follows: TGCAGCGTTGCATACCGGGACTTAGGAAACACCATATATTTT. This translates into CSVAYRDLGNTIYF.